Each of the 3 T cell receptor beta chains below was sequenced from the same sample in a study of T-cell reconstitution after alpha-beta-depleted transplantation in children. TCRbeta library construction was performed incorporating unique molecular identifiers. One entry per CDR3 protein results from TCRdb running MiXCR on the PCR reads. The table records about 610,000 distinct CDR3 sequences, roughly a tenth of them present only once. Sequences were derived from PBMCs from the stem cell graft donor, sampled from the stem cell graft. These receptors all come from a human donor who donated a stem cell graft to a child with acute myeloid leukemia.

This sequence joins TRBV20-1 and TRBJ2-3; 10 bases agree with TRBD2. J lost 6 bases, V lost 0 bases, and 12 bases had no gene match. This CDR3 has 17 amino acids. The germline CDR1 and CDR2 sequences are DFQATT and SNEGSKA (reference sequence). This CDR3 is CSARDPALAGDRDTQYF. Here the CDR3 DNA reads TGCAGTGCTAGAGACCCCGCCCTAGCGGGAGACCGCGATACGCAGTATTTT.

The chain employs TRBV12-3 or TRBV12-4 and TRBJ2-7; tentatively, D is TRBD2 (6 bases). Trimming shortened V by 6 bases and J by 1 base, and 16 bases separated the two germline ends. This CDR3 comprises 15 residues. This CDR3 is CASSQRNRGSYEQYF. DNA of the CDR3: TGTGCCAGCAGCCAACGTAACCGGGGGTCCTACGAGCAGTACTTC.

This clonotype was counted ten times or more. The CDR3 protein is CASSAWDRGLETQYF. The CDR3 region has the DNA TGTGCCAGCAGCGCCTGGGACAGGGGGCTGGAGACCCAGTACTTC. This rearrangement joins TRBV9 to TRBJ2-5, with 12 bases aligning to TRBD1. Trimming cost V 3 bases and J 5 bases; bases outside gene matches: 5. The CDR3 totals 15 residues. CDR1 and CDR2 from the germline V gene are SGDLS and YYNGEE.